Listed below are T cell receptor beta chains from one sample, sequenced in a study of T cell changes during pregnancy in multiple sclerosis. Repertoires were generated with immunoSEQ multiplex PCR, while TCRdb's copy carries only in-frame clones and drops some. The sample includes fewer than 45,000 clones, about 89% of them seen just once. The sample here was CD4+ T cells from peripheral blood mononuclear cells, taken in the third trimester of pregnancy. These receptors were taken from a female donor in good health, enrolled as a control in a pregnancy study. CDR3s include the opening cysteine and the closing phenylalanine or tryptophan. D genes are given only for firm matches. Not all rows give a size; the values are once, few, many and, for expanded clones, a class.

CDR3aa: CASSSTGGRGTDTQYF; CDR3nt: TGTGCCAGCAGCTCAACGGGAGGCAGGGGTACAGATACGCAGTATTTT; v_gene: TRBV7-6; j_gene: TRBJ2-3; d_gene: NA; abundance: NA
CDR3aa: CVTGGPSGNTIYF; CDR3nt: TGTGTTACAGGGGGCCCATCTGGAAACACCATATATTTT; v_gene: TRBV6-1; j_gene: TRBJ1-3; d_gene: TRBD1; abundance: NA
CDR3aa: CASSLTGGTEQFF; CDR3nt: TGTGCCAGCAGCTTAACCGGGGGGACTGAGCAGTTCTTC; v_gene: TRBV11-2; j_gene: TRBJ2-1; d_gene: TRBD2; abundance: NA
CDR3aa: CASSLRATGILTEAFF; CDR3nt: TGTGCCAGCAGTCTTCGGGCGACAGGGATACTCACTGAAGCTTTCTTT; v_gene: TRBV5-6; j_gene: TRBJ1-1; d_gene: TRBD1; abundance: NA
CDR3aa: CATSRGTGGNQPQHF; CDR3nt: TGTGCCACCAGCAGAGGGACAGGGGGCAATCAGCCCCAGCATTTT; v_gene: TRBV15; j_gene: TRBJ1-5; d_gene: TRBD1; abundance: once
CDR3aa: CASSQGPTSAGRRVLNQPQHF; CDR3nt: TGTGCCAGCAGTCAGGGTCCAACTTCCGCAGGGCGAAGGGTACTAAATCAGCCCCAGCATTTT; v_gene: TRBV28; j_gene: TRBJ1-5; d_gene: NA; abundance: NA
CDR3aa: CASSLIRTSANEQFF; CDR3nt: TGTGCCAGCAGCTTAATCCGGACTAGCGCGAATGAGCAGTTCTTC; v_gene: TRBV11-2; j_gene: TRBJ2-1; d_gene: TRBD2; abundance: NA
CDR3aa: CASGLAIGGGGGELFF; CDR3nt: TGTGCTAGTGGTTTGGCCATCGGGGGGGGCGGCGGGGAGCTGTTTTTT; v_gene: TRBV12-5; j_gene: TRBJ2-2; d_gene: TRBD2; abundance: NA
CDR3aa: CASGRVGSYGYTF; CDR3nt: TGTGCCAGCGGCCGAGTAGGGAGCTATGGCTACACCTTC; v_gene: TRBV27; j_gene: TRBJ1-2; d_gene: NA; abundance: NA
CDR3aa: CASSPTRGWGLEETQYF; CDR3nt: TGTGCCAGCAGCCCTACGAGGGGGTGGGGGCTCGAAGAGACCCAGTACTTC; v_gene: TRBV5-8; j_gene: TRBJ2-5; d_gene: NA; abundance: NA
CDR3aa: CSVGGPSTDTQYF; CDR3nt: TGCAGCGTTGGAGGGCCGAGCACAGATACGCAGTATTTT; v_gene: TRBV29-1; j_gene: TRBJ2-3; d_gene: NA; abundance: NA
CDR3aa: CSVDAGVGANVLTF; CDR3nt: TGCAGCGTTGATGCAGGGGTTGGGGCCAACGTCCTGACTTTC; v_gene: TRBV29-1; j_gene: TRBJ2-6; d_gene: NA; abundance: NA
CDR3aa: CASSHGQGYNEQFF; CDR3nt: TGTGCCAGCAGCCATGGACAGGGGTACAATGAGCAGTTCTTC; v_gene: TRBV14; j_gene: TRBJ2-1; d_gene: TRBD1; abundance: NA
CDR3aa: CASSPGTGVSTEAFF; CDR3nt: TGTGCCAGCAGCCCTGGGACAGGGGTTTCCACTGAAGCTTTCTTT; v_gene: TRBV7-9; j_gene: TRBJ1-1; d_gene: TRBD1; abundance: few
CDR3aa: CASSQEGAENSPLHF; CDR3nt: TGTGCCAGCAGCCAAGAAGGGGCCGAAAATTCACCCCTCCACTTT; v_gene: TRBV4-2; j_gene: TRBJ1-6; d_gene: NA; abundance: NA
CDR3aa: CASRGQGNYEQYF; CDR3nt: TGTGCCAGTCGGGGACAGGGCAACTACGAGCAGTACTTC; v_gene: TRBV7-5; j_gene: TRBJ2-7; d_gene: NA; abundance: NA
CDR3aa: CASSTFSGGPGVEQYF; CDR3nt: TGTGCCAGTAGTACCTTTAGCGGGGGGCCCGGGGTCGAGCAGTACTTC; v_gene: TRBV19; j_gene: TRBJ2-7; d_gene: TRBD2; abundance: NA
CDR3aa: CASALQATYEQYF; CDR3nt: TGTGCCAGCGCCCTTCAAGCCACCTACGAGCAGTACTTC; v_gene: TRBV6-6; j_gene: TRBJ2-7; d_gene: NA; abundance: NA
CDR3aa: CASSVATGGQETQYF; CDR3nt: TGTGCCAGCAGCGTAGCAACGGGAGGTCAAGAGACCCAGTACTTC; v_gene: TRBV9; j_gene: TRBJ2-5; d_gene: TRBD2; abundance: NA
CDR3aa: CASSLGPFEAYEQYF; CDR3nt: TGCGCCAGCAGCTTGGGACCCTTTGAGGCCTACGAGCAGTACTTC; v_gene: TRBV5-1; j_gene: TRBJ2-7; d_gene: NA; abundance: NA
CDR3aa: CASGFLLPGHYSYEQYF; CDR3nt: TGTGCTAGTGGTTTCCTCCTACCAGGACACTACTCCTACGAGCAGTACTTC; v_gene: TRBV12-5; j_gene: TRBJ2-7; d_gene: NA; abundance: NA
CDR3aa: CSVDVYGFGYTF; CDR3nt: TGCAGCGTTGATGTTTACGGGTTTGGCTACACCTTC; v_gene: TRBV29-1; j_gene: TRBJ1-2; d_gene: NA; abundance: NA
CDR3aa: CASSSPVLADEQYF; CDR3nt: TGTGCCAGCAGTTCCCCAGTGCTAGCGGACGAGCAGTACTTC; v_gene: TRBV6-6; j_gene: TRBJ2-7; d_gene: TRBD2; abundance: NA
CDR3aa: CASKTGTGYRDEQFF; CDR3nt: TGTGCCAGCAAAACCGGGACAGGGTATAGGGATGAGCAGTTCTTC; v_gene: TRBV5-8; j_gene: TRBJ2-1; d_gene: TRBD1; abundance: NA
CDR3aa: CASSSLSGITLEQYF; CDR3nt: TGTGCCAGCAGTTCACTAAGCGGGATCACCCTCGAGCAGTACTTC; v_gene: TRBV28; j_gene: TRBJ2-7; d_gene: TRBD2; abundance: NA
CDR3aa: CASSATGTYEQYF; CDR3nt: TGTGCCAGCTCGGCCACAGGGACCTACGAGCAGTACTTC; v_gene: TRBV18; j_gene: TRBJ2-7; d_gene: NA; abundance: NA